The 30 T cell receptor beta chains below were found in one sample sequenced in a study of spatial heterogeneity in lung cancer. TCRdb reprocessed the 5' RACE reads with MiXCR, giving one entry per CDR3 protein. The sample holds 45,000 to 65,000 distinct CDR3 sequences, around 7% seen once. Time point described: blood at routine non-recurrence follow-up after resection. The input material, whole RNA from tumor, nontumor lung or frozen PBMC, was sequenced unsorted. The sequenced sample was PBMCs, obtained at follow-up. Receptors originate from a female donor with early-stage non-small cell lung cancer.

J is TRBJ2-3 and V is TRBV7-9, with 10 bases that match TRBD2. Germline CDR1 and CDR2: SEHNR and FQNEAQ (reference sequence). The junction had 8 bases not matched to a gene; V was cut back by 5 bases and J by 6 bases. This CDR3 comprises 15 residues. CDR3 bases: TGTGCCAGCAGCCCCCTAGCGGGGGTGGCGGATACGCAGTATTTT. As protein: CASSPLAGVADTQYF.

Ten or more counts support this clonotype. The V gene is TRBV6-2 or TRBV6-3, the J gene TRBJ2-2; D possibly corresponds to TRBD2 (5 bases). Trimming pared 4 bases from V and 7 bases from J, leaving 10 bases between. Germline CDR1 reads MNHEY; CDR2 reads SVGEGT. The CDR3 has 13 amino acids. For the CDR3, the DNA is TGTGCCAGCAGTTCCTTTGCGGGCGGGGAGCTGTTTTTT. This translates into CASSSFAGGELFF.

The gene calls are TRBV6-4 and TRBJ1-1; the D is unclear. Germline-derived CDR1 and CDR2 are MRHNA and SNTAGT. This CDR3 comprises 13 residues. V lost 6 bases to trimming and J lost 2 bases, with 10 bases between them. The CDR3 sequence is CASSRCSNTEAFF. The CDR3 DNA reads TGTGCCAGCAGCCGTTGCAGTAACACTGAAGCTTTCTTT.

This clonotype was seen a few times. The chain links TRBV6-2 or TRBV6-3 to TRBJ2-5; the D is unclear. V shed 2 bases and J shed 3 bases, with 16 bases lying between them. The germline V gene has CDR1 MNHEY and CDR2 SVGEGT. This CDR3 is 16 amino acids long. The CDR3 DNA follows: TGTGCCAGCAGTTACCGCGCCGGGTTTGGTGAAGAGACCCAGTACTTC. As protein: CASSYRAGFGEETQYF.

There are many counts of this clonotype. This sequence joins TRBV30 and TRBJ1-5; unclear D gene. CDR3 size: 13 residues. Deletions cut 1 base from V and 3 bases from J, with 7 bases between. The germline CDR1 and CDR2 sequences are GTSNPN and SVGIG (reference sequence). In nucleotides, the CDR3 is TGTGCCTGGAGTGCCGACCCCAATCAGCCCCAGCATTTT. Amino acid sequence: CAWSADPNQPQHF.

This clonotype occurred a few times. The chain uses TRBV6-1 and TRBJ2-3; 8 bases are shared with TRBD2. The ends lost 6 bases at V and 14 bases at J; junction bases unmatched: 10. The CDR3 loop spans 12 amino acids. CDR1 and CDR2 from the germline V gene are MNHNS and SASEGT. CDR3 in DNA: TGTGCCAGCAGAGCAGCGGGGGCTGCGCCGTATTTT. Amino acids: CASRAAGAAPYF.

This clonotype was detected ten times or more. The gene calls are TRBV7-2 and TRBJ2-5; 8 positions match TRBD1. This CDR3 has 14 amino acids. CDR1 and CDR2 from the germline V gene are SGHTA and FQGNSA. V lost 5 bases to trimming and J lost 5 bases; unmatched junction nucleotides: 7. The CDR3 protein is CASSPNRGKETQYF. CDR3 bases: TGTGCCAGCAGCCCAAACAGGGGGAAGGAGACCCAGTACTTC.

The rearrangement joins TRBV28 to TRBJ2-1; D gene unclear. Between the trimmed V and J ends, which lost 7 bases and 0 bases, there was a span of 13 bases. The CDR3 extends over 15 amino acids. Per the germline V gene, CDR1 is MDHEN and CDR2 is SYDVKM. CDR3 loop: CASNPVWGSYNEQFF. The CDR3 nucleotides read TGTGCCAGCAACCCAGTGTGGGGCTCCTACAATGAGCAGTTCTTC.

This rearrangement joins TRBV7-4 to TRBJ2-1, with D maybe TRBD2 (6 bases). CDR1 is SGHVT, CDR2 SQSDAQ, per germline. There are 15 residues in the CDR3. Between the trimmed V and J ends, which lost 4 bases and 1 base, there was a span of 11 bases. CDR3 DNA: TGTGCCAGCAGCTCTCAAGGAGGGTCCTACAATGAGCAGTTCTTC. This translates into CASSSQGGSYNEQFF.

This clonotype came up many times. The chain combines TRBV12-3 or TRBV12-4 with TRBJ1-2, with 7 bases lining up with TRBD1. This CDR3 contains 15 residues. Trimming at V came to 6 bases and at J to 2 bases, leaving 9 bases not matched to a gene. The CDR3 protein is CASSSPGQDNYGYTF. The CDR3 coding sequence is TGTGCCAGCAGCTCCCCCGGACAGGACAACTATGGCTACACCTTC.

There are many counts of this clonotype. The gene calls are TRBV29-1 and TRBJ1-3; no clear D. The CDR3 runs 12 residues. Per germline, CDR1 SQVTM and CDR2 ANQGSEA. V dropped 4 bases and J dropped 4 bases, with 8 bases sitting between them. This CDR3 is CSVGTSGNTIYF. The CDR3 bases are TGCAGCGTTGGGACGTCCGGAAACACCATATATTTT.

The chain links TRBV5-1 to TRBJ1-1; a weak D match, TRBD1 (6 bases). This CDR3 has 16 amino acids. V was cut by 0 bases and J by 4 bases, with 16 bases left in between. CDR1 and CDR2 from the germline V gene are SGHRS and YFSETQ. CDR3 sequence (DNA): TGCGCCAGCAGCTTGGAAGGGGGAACTAGCGGCACTGAAGCTTTCTTT. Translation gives CASSLEGGTSGTEAFF.

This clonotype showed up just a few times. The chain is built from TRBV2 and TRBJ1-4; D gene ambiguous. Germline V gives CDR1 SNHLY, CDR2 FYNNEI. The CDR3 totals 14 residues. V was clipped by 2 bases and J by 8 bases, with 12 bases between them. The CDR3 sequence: CASSENQVGEKLFF. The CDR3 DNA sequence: TGTGCCAGCAGTGAAAACCAGGTCGGCGAAAAACTGTTTTTT. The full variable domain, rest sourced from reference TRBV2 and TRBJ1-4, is EPEVTQTPSHQVTQMGQEVILRCVPISNHLYFYWYRQILGQKVEFLVSFYNNEISEKSEIFDDQFSVERPDGSNFTLKIRSTKLEDSAMYFCASSENQVGEKLFFGSGTQLSVL.

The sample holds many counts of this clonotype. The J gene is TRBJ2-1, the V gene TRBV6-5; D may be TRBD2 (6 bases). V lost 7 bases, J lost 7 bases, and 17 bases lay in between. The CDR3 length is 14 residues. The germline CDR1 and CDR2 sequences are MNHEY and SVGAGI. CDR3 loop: CASNPGLGGNEQFF. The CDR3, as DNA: TGTGCCAGCAACCCGGGACTTGGGGGGAATGAGCAGTTCTTC.

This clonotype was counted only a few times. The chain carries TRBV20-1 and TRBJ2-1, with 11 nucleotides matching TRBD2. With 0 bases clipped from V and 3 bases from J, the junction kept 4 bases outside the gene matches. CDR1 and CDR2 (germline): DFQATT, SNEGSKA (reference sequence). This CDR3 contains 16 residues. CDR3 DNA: TGCAGTGCTAGAGACCAAACTAGCGGGGGCTACAATGAGCAGTTCTTC. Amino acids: CSARDQTSGGYNEQFF.

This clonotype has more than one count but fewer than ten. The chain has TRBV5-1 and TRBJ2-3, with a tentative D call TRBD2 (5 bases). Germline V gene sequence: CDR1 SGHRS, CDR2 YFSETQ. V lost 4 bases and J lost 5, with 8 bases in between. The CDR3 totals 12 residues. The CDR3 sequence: CASSVSVDTQYF. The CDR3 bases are TGCGCCAGCAGCGTTAGCGTAGATACGCAGTATTTT.

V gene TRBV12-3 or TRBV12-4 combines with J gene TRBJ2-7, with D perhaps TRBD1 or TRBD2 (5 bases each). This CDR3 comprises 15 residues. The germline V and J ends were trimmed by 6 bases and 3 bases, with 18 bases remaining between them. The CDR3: CASRSSRAGSYEQYF. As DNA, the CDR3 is TGTGCCAGCAGAAGTTCCCGGGCAGGGAGCTACGAGCAGTACTTC.

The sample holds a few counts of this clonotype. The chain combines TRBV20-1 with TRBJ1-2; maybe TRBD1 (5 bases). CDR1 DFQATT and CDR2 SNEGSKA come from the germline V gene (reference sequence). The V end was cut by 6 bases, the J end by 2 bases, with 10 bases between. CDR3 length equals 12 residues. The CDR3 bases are TGCAGTGCGAAGACAGAAAACTATGGCTACACCTTC. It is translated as CSAKTENYGYTF.

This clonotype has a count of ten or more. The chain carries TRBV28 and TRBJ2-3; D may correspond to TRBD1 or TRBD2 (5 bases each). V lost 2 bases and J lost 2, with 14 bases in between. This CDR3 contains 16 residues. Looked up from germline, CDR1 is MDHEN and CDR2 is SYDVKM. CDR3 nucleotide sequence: TGTGCCAGCAGTTTACTATACAGGAGGTCCACAGATACGCAGTATTTT. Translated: CASSLLYRRSTDTQYF.

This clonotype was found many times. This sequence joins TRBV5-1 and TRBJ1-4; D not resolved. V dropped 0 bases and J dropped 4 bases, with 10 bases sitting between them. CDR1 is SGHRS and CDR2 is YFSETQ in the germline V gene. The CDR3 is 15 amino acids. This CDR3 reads CASSLETTINEKLFF. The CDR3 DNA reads TGCGCCAGCAGCTTGGAGACAACGATTAATGAAAAACTGTTTTTT.

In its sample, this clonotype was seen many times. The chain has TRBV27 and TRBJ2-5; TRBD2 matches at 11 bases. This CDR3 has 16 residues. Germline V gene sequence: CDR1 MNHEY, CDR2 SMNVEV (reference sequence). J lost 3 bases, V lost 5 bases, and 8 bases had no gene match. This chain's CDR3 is CASSRTSGPVKETQYF. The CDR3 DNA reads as TGTGCCAGCAGTCGGACTAGCGGGCCGGTTAAAGAGACCCAGTACTTC.

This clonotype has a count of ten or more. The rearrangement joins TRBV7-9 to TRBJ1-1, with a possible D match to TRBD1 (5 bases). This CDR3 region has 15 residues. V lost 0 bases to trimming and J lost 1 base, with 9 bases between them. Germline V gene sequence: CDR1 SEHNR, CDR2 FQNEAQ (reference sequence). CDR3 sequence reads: CASSLASGQNTEAFF. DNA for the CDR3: TGTGCCAGCAGCTTAGCGTCAGGGCAGAACACTGAAGCTTTCTTT. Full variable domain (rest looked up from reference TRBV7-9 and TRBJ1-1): DTGVSQNPRHKITKRGQNVTFRCDPISEHNRLYWYRQTLGQGPEFLTYFQNEAQLEKSRLLSDRFSAERPKGSFSTLEIQRTEQGDSAMYLCASSLASGQNTEAFFGQGTRLTVV.

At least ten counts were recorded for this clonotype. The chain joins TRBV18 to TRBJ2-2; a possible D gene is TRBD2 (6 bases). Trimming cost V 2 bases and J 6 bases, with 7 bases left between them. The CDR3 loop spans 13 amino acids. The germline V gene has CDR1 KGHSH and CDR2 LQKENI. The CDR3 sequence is CASSPTGAGELFF. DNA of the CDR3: TGTGCCAGCTCACCAACGGGGGCCGGGGAGCTGTTTTTT.

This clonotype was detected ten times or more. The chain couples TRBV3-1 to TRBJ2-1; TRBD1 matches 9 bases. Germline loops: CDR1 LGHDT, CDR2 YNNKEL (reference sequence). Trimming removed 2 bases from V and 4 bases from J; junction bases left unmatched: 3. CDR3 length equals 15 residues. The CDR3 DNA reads TGTGCCAGCAGCCAACCCGGGACAGGGTACAATGAGCAGTTCTTC. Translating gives CASSQPGTGYNEQFF.

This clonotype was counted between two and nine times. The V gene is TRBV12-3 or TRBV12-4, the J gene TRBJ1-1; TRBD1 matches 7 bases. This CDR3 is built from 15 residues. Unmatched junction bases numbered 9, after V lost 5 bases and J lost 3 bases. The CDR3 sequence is CASSHWTGMDTEAFF. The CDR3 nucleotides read TGTGCCAGCAGTCACTGGACAGGTATGGACACTGAAGCTTTCTTT.

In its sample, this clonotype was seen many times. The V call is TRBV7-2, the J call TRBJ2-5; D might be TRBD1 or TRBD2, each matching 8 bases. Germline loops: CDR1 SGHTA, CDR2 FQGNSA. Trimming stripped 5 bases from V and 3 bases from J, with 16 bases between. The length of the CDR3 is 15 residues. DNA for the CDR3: TGTGCCAGCAGCCCAGGGGGCGGGGGGAAAGAGACCCAGTACTTC. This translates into CASSPGGGGKETQYF.

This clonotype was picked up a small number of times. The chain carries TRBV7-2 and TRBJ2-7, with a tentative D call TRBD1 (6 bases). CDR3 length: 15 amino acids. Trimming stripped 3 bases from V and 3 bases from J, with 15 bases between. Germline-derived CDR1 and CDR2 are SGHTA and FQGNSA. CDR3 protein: CASSFSADRSYEQYF. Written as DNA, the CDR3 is TGTGCCAGCAGCTTTTCTGCGGACAGAAGCTACGAGCAGTACTTC.

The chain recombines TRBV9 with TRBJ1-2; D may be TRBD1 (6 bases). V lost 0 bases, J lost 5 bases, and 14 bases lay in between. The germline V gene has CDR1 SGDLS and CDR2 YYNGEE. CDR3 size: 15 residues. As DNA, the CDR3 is TGTGCCAGCAGCGTAGGGCAGGGGAGAGAGTATGGCTACACCTTC. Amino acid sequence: CASSVGQGREYGYTF.

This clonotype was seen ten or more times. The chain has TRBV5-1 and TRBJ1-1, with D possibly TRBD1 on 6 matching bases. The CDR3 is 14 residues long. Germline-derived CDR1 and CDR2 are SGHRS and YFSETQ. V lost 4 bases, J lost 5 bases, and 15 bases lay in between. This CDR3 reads CASSLGTFRTEAFF. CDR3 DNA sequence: TGCGCCAGCAGCCTGGGGACATTTCGAACTGAAGCTTTCTTT.

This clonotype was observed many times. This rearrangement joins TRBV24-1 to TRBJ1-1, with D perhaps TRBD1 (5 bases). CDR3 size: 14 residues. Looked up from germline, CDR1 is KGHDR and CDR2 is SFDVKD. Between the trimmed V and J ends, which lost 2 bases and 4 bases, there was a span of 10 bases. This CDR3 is CATSDSGGRTEAFF. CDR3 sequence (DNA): TGTGCCACCAGTGATTCGGGGGGACGCACTGAAGCTTTCTTT.